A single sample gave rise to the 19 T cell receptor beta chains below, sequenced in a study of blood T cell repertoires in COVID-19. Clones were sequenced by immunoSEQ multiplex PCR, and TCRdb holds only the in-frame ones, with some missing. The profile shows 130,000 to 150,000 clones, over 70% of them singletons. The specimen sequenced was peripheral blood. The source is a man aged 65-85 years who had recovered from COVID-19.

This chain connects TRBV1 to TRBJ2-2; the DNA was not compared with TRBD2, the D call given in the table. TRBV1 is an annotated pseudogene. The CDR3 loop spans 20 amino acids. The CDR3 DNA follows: TGCACCAGCAGCCCCCAGGGGCTAGCGGGAGGCCCACCGAACACCGGGGAGCTGTTTTTT. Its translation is CTSSPQGLAGGPPNTGELFF.

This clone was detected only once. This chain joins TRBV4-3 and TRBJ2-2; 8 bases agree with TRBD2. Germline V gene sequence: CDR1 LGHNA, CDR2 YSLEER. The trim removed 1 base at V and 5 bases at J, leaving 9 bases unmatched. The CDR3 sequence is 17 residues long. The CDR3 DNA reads TGCGCCAGCAGCCAAGGACCGAGCGGGAGTGGGACCGGGGAGCTGTTTTTT. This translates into CASSQGPSGSGTGELFF.

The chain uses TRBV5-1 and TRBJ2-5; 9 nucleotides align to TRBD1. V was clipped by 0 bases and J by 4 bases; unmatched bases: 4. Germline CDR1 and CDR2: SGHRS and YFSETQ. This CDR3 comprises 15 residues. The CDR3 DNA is TGCGCCAGCAGCTTGGGAACGACAGGGGGAGAGACCCAGTACTTC. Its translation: CASSLGTTGGETQYF.

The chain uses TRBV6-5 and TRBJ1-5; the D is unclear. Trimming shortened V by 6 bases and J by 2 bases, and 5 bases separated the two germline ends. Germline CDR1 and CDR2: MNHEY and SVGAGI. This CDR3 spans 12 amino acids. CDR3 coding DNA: TGTGCCAGCAGCTCCGGCAATCAGCCCCAGCATTTT. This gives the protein CASSSGNQPQHF.

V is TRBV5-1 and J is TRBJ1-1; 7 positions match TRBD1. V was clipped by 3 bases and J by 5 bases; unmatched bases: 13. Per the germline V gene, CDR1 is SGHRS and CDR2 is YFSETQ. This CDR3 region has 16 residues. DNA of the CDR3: TGCGCCAGCAGCTCCCGACAGGGTTCCTTAGGGACTGAAGCTTTCTTT. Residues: CASSSRQGSLGTEAFF.

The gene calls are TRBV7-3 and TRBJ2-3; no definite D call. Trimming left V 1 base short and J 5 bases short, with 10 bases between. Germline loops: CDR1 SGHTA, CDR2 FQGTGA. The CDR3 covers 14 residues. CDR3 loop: CASSLNGSRDTQYF. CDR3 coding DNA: TGTGCCAGCAGCTTAAACGGGTCCAGAGATACGCAGTATTTT.

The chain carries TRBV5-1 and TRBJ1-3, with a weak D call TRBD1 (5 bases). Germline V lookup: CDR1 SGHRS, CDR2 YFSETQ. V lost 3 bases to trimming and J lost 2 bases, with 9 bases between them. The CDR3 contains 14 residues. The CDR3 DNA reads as TGCGCCAGCAGCTCGACAGAGGCTGGAAACACCATATATTTT. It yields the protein CASSSTEAGNTIYF.

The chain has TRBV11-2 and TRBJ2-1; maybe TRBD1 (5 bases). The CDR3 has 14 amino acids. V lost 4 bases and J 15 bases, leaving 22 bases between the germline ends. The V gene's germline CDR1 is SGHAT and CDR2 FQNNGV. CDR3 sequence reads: CASSSPLRAPQRFF. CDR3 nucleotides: TGTGCCAGCAGCTCCCCCCTCAGGGCCCCCCAACGGTTCTTC. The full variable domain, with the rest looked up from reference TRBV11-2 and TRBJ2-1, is EAGVAQSPRYKIIEKRQSVAFWCNPISGHATLYWYQQILGQGPKLLIQFQNNGVVDDSQLPKDRFSAERLKGVDSTLKIQPAKLEDSAVYLCASSSPLRAPQRFFGPGTRLTVL.

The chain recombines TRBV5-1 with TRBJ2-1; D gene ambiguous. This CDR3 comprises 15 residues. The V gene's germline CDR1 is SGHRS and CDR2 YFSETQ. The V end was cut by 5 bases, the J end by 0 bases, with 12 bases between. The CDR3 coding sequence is TGCGCCAGCAGGAGCATGGTAAGCTCCTACAATGAGCAGTTCTTC. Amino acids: CASRSMVSSYNEQFF.

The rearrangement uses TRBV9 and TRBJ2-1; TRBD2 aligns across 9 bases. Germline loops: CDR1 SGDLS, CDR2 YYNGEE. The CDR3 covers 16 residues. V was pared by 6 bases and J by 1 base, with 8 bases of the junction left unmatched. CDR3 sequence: CASTRLSGSSYNEQFF. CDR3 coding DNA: TGTGCCAGCACCCGCCTTAGCGGGAGTTCCTACAATGAGCAGTTCTTC.

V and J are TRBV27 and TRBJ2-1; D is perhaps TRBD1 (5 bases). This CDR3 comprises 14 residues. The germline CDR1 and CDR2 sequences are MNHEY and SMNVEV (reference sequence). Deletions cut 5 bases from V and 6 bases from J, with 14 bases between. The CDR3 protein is CASSPRGAPNEQFF. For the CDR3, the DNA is TGTGCCAGCAGTCCTAGGGGCGCCCCCAATGAGCAGTTCTTC.

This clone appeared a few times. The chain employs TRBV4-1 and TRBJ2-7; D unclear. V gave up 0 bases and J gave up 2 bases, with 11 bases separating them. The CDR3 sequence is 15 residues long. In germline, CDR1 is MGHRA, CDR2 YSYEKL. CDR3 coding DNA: TGCGCCAGCAGCCAAGAGGTGGCGGAACCCTACGAGCAGTACTTC. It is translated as CASSQEVAEPYEQYF.

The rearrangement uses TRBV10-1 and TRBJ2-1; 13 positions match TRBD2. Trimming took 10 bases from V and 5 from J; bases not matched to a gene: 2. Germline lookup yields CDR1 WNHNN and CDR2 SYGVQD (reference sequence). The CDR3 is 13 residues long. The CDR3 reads CATGTSGNNEQFF. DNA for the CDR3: TGCGCCACCGGGACTAGCGGGAACAATGAGCAGTTCTTC.

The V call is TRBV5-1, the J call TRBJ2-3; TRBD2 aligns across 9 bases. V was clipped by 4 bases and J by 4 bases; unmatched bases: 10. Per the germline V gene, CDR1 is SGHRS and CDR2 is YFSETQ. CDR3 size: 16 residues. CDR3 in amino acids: CASSLKASGTPDTQYF. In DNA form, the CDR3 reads TGCGCCAGCAGCCTGAAGGCTAGCGGGACCCCAGATACGCAGTATTTT. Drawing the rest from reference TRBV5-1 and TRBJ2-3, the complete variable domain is KAGVTQTPRYLIKTRGQQVTLSCSPISGHRSVSWYQQTPGQGLQFLFEYFSETQRNKGNFPGRFSGRQFSNSRSEMNVSTLELGDSALYLCASSLKASGTPDTQYFGPGTRLTVL.

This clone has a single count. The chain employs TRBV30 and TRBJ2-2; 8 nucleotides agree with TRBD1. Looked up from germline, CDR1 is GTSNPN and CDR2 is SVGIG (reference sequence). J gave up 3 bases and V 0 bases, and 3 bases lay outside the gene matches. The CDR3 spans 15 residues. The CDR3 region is CAWSVGTGHTGELFF. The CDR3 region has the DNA TGTGCCTGGAGTGTAGGGACAGGACACACCGGGGAGCTGTTTTTT.

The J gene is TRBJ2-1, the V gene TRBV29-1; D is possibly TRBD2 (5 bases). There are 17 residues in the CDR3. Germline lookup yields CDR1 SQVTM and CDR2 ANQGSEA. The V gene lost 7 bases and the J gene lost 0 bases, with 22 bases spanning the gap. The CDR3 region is CSDLTEGGSPSYNEQFF. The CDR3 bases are TGCAGCGACCTCACCGAGGGTGGGAGCCCCTCCTACAATGAGCAGTTCTTC.

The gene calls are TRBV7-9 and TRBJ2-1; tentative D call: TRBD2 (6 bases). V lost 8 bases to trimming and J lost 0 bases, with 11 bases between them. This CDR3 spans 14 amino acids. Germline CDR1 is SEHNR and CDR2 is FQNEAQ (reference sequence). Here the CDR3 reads CASGGLSSYNEQFF. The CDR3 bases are TGTGCCAGCGGGGGACTGAGCTCCTACAATGAGCAGTTCTTC.

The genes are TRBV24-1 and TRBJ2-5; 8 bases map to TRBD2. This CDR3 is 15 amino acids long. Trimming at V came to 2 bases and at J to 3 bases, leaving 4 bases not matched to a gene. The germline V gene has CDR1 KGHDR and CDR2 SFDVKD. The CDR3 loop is CATSDSRAGEETQYF. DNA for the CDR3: TGTGCCACCAGTGATTCGCGAGCGGGAGAAGAGACCCAGTACTTC.

The CDR3 region has the DNA TGTGCCAGCAGCTCCCTCTCGCGGGGGAACACCGGGGAGCTGTTTTTT. Translating it yields CASSSLSRGNTGELFF. This chain connects TRBV7-9 to TRBJ2-2, with a tentative D call TRBD2 (6 bases). The CDR3 contains 16 residues. The germline V gene encodes CDR1 SEHNR and CDR2 FQNEAQ (reference sequence). V was trimmed by 4 bases and J by 1 base, leaving 13 bases between them.